These T cell receptor beta chains were read from a single sample in a study of OX40 agonist ivuxolimab in advanced cancers. The protocol was immunoSEQ multiplex PCR, while the TCRdb copy is restricted to in-frame clones and leaves out a portion. The sample contains around 38,000 clones, 78% of which appear only once. This specimen consisted of CD4+ or CD8+ T cells sorted from blood, obtained in a trial of the OX40 agonist ivuxolimab. The receptors were gathered from an adult with an advanced solid tumor such as melanoma, head and neck, liver or kidney cancer. The CDR3 runs from the conserved cysteine through the conserved F or W. The D gene is left open where the match is weak. Size is stated for part of the rows, as once, few or many counts, or as a class when the clone is expanded.

d_gene	v_gene	j_gene	abundance	CDR3nt	CDR3aa
TRBD2	TRBV5-1	TRBJ2-3	-	TGCGCCAGCAGACTAGCGGGGCAGGACACAGATACGCAGTATTTT	CASRLAGQDTDTQYF
-	TRBV12-5	TRBJ1-6	-	TGTGCTAGCTCTCAGCGGCCGGCCTCACCCCTCCACTTT	CASSQRPASPLHF
TRBD2	TRBV6-6	TRBJ2-3	-	TGTGCCAGCAGGTCTAGCGGGAGTAGCACAGATACGCAGTATTTT	CASRSSGSSTDTQYF
TRBD2	TRBV27	TRBJ2-4	-	TGTGCCAGCACCCGAATCGGACTAGCGGGAGGGTTAGCCAAAAACATTCAGTACTTC	CASTRIGLAGGLAKNIQYF
-	TRBV7-3	TRBJ2-5	-	TGTGCCAGCAGCGAAACAGGTCAGGGAGAGACCCAGTACTTC	CASSETGQGETQYF
-	TRBV11-2	TRBJ2-3	-	TGTGCCAGCAGCCCGCGTACCACAGATACGCAGTATTTT	CASSPRTTDTQYF
-	TRBV19	TRBJ2-5	-	TGTGCCAGTAGTTCGGACCAACGGGAGACCCAGTACTTC	CASSSDQRETQYF
-	TRBV7-6	TRBJ1-3	-	TGTGCCAGCAGCTCCCGGGGCACTGGAAACACCATATATTTT	CASSSRGTGNTIYF
-	TRBV12-2	TRBJ1-2	-	TGTGCAAGTCGCTTGGGGACAGGCCGGGGGGAATATGGCTACACCTTC	CASRLGTGRGEYGYTF
-	TRBV7-2	TRBJ2-1	-	TGTGCCAGCAGCTTAGCTCGCCACAATGAGCAGTTCTTC	CASSLARHNEQFF
-	TRBV23-1	TRBJ2-3	-	TGCGCCAGCAGTCATACGGAGCGGGAAGATAGGGGGCGGCAGTATTTT	CASSHTEREDRGRQYF
-	TRBV6-1	TRBJ1-1	-	TGTGCCAGCAGTAGTGAAGTGACAGTGAACACTGAAGCTTTCTTT	CASSSEVTVNTEAFF
TRBD1	TRBV4-2	TRBJ2-3	once	TGTGCCAGCAGCCAAGATGGACAGGGGAACACAGATACGCAGTATTTT	CASSQDGQGNTDTQYF
TRBD1	TRBV7-9	TRBJ2-4	-	TGTGCCAGCAGCTTGGGACAGGGTGCCAAAAACATTCAGTACTTC	CASSLGQGAKNIQYF
-	TRBV29-1	TRBJ2-7	-	TGCAGCGTTGAGACCCAGGGCGCCTACGAGCAGTACTTC	CSVETQGAYEQYF
-	TRBV10-1	TRBJ2-7	-	TGCGCCAGCAGTGAGAGGGGTAAGGAGGGCGAGCAGTACTTC	CASSERGKEGEQYF
-	TRBV11-2	TRBJ2-7	medium-sized	TGTGCCAGCTGTGCCACTACCTGCTACGAGCAGTACTTC	CASCATTCYEQYF
-	TRBV18	TRBJ2-7	-	TGTGCCAGCTCAGGGCAGAAATTAGACGAGCAGTACTTC	CASSGQKLDEQYF
TRBD1	TRBV29-1	TRBJ1-5	few	TGCAGCGTACAGGGACAGAGCAATCAGCCCCAGCATTTT	CSVQGQSNQPQHF
-	TRBV7-9	TRBJ2-7	-	TGTGCCAGCAGCTTAGGGGACCACTACGAGCAGTACTTC	CASSLGDHYEQYF
-	TRBV5-1	TRBJ2-3	-	TGCGCCAGCAGCCCAAGGGCAGGGGGGACCTTGAAAGATACGCAGTATTTT	CASSPRAGGTLKDTQYF
-	TRBV5-1	TRBJ1-3	-	TGCGCCAGCAGCTTGGTGGTCCGAGGGTCTGGAAACACCATATATTTT	CASSLVVRGSGNTIYF